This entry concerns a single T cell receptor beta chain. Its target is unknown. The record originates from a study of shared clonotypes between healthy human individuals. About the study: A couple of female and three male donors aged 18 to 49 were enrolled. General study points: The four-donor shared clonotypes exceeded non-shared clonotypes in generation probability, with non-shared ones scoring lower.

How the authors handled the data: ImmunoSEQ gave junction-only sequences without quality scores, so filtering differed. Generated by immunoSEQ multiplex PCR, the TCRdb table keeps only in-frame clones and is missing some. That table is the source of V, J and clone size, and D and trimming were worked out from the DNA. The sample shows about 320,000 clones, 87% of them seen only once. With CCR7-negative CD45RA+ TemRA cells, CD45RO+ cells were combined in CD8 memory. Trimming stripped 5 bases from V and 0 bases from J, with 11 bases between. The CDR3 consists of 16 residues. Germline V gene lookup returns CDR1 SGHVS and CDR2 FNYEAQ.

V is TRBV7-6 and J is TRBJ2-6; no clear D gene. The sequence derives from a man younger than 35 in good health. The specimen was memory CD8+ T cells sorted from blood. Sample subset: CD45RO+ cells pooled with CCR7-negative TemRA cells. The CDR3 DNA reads TGTGCCAGCAGCCTCGATCTGTTCTCTGGGGCCAACGTCCTGACTTTC. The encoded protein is CASSLDLFSGANVLTF.